This passage covers 18 T cell receptor beta chains from one sample sequenced in a study of blood T cell repertoires in COVID-19. Repertoires were generated with immunoSEQ multiplex PCR, while TCRdb's copy carries only in-frame clones and drops some. The sample yields hundreds of thousands of clones, approximately 90% seen once. The source material was PBMCs or T cells enriched from blood (not recorded which). The receptors were gathered from a woman in her 50s who had recovered from COVID-19.

The gene calls are TRBV24-1 and TRBJ2-7, with 13 bases lining up with TRBD2. V was clipped by 4 bases and J by 6 bases; unmatched bases: 8. This CDR3 spans 16 amino acids. The V gene's germline CDR1 is KGHDR and CDR2 SFDVKD. CDR3 sequence (DNA): TGTGCCACCAGTGACTCCGGACTAGCGGGAGCTCTCGAGCAGTACTTC. This encodes CATSDSGLAGALEQYF.

The J gene is TRBJ2-6, the V gene TRBV28; TRBD1 aligns across 11 bases. CDR1 and CDR2 from the germline V gene are MDHEN and SYDVKM. The ends lost 6 bases at V and 2 bases at J; junction bases unmatched: 3. The CDR3 has 16 residues. This CDR3 reads CASREDRGPGANVLTF. The CDR3, as DNA: TGTGCCAGCAGAGAGGACAGGGGGCCTGGGGCCAACGTCCTGACTTTC. The entire variable domain, with the rest obtained from reference TRBV28 and TRBJ2-6, is as follows: DVKVTQSSRYLVKRTGEKVFLECVQDMDHENMFWYRQDPGLGLRLIYFSYDVKMKEKGDIPEGYSVSREKKERFSLILESASTNQTSMYLCASREDRGPGANVLTFGAGSRLTVL.

This sequence joins TRBV5-1 and TRBJ1-5; possible D gene TRBD1, 5 bases. CDR1 SGHRS and CDR2 YFSETQ come from the germline V gene. The CDR3 is 13 amino acids. Trimming pared 4 bases from V and 1 base from J, leaving 6 bases between. The CDR3 sequence is CASSTGSNQPQHF. For the CDR3, the DNA is TGCGCCAGCAGCACAGGCAGCAATCAGCCCCAGCATTTT. Full variable domain (remainder filled in from reference TRBV5-1 and TRBJ1-5): KAGVTQTPRYLIKTRGQQVTLSCSPISGHRSVSWYQQTPGQGLQFLFEYFSETQRNKGNFPGRFSGRQFSNSRSEMNVSTLELGDSALYLCASSTGSNQPQHFGDGTRLSIL.

The gene calls are TRBV4-3 and TRBJ2-5; 10 bases are a match to TRBD2. CDR3 length: 15 amino acids. The V segment lost 1 base and the J segment 2 bases; nucleotides outside the gene matches: 1. The germline V gene has CDR1 LGHNA and CDR2 YSLEER. CDR3 bases: TGCGCCAGCAGCCAAGCGGGACTAGCGCAAGAGACCCAGTACTTC. Protein: CASSQAGLAQETQYF.

V is TRBV19 and J is TRBJ1-4; 11 bases are shared with TRBD1. This CDR3 has 17 residues. Germline V gene data show CDR1 as LNHDA and CDR2 as SQIVND (reference sequence). V dropped 6 bases and J dropped 7; count of bases not matched to a gene: 13. The CDR3 spells CASRSGTGGSTGEKLFF. CDR3 in DNA: TGTGCCAGTAGATCCGGGACAGGGGGTAGTACTGGTGAAAAACTGTTTTTT.

The chain couples TRBV7-9 to TRBJ1-1; D call uncertain. Germline CDR1 SEHNR, CDR2 FQNEAQ (reference sequence). Trimming took 1 base from V and 2 from J, leaving 5 bases between them. The CDR3 length is 13 residues. CDR3: CASSLDSNTEAFF. DNA for the CDR3: TGTGCCAGCAGCTTAGACAGCAACACTGAAGCTTTCTTT. Full variable domain (remainder filled in from reference TRBV7-9 and TRBJ1-1): DTGVSQNPRHKITKRGQNVTFRCDPISEHNRLYWYRQTLGQGPEFLTYFQNEAQLEKSRLLSDRFSAERPKGSFSTLEIQRTEQGDSAMYLCASSLDSNTEAFFGQGTRLTVV.

This rearrangement joins TRBV6-1 to TRBJ1-3, with D possibly being TRBD1 (5 bases). The CDR3 is 15 amino acids. CDR1 MNHNS and CDR2 SASEGT come from the germline V gene. V was cut by 1 base and J by 2 bases, with 9 bases left in between. DNA of the CDR3: TGTGCCAGCAGTGAAGTCAGGGTCACTGGAAACACCATATATTTT. Translating it yields CASSEVRVTGNTIYF.

V and J are TRBV28 and TRBJ1-1; TRBD1 is a possible D gene (5 bases). Between the trimmed V and J ends, which lost 1 base and 4 bases, there was a span of 10 bases. Per germline, CDR1 MDHEN and CDR2 SYDVKM. The CDR3 covers 14 residues. The CDR3 spells CASSLSGYTTEAFF. The CDR3 DNA reads TGTGCCAGCAGTTTATCAGGGTATACCACTGAAGCTTTCTTT.

Worth noting for this clone: Different DNA sequences within this sample yield the same CDR3. V usage is TRBV9 and J usage is TRBJ1-1, with a weak D call TRBD1 (6 bases). Deletions cut 0 bases from V and 1 base from J, with 10 bases between. This CDR3 region has 15 residues. CDR1 and CDR2 from the germline V gene are SGDLS and YYNGEE. Here the CDR3 reads CASSVVGTPNTEAFF. The CDR3 nucleotides are TGTGCCAGCAGCGTAGTTGGGACACCGAACACTGAAGCTTTCTTT.

The J gene is TRBJ2-7, the V gene TRBV7-8, with TRBD1 matching 9 bases. Germline V CDR1 and CDR2: SGHVS, FQNEAQ. The CDR3 consists of 15 residues. V trimming: 5 bases; J trimming: 4 bases; junction bases outside the gene matches: 9. The CDR3, as DNA: TGTGCCAGCAGCCCGCTGGACAGGGGTATATACGAGCAGTACTTC. It encodes CASSPLDRGIYEQYF.

The V and J genes are TRBV6-2 or TRBV6-3 and TRBJ1-1, with TRBD1 identical over 7 bases. This CDR3 is built from 16 residues. The V gene end was trimmed by 6 bases and the J gene end by 3 bases; junction bases not matched to a gene: 13. Germline V gene sequence: CDR1 MNHEY, CDR2 SVGEGT. The CDR3 DNA follows: TGTGCCAGCAGCAAGAAACGAGGGGGCGCGGACACTGAAGCTTTCTTT. Translating it yields CASSKKRGGADTEAFF.

The chain couples TRBV5-1 to TRBJ1-2; tentative D call: TRBD1 (5 bases). With 3 bases removed from V and 0 bases from J, the gap between germline ends came to 9 bases. Germline CDR1 SGHRS, CDR2 YFSETQ. The CDR3 has 14 residues. Here the CDR3 DNA reads TGCGCCAGCAGCTCAGGACAAGCTAACTATGGCTACACCTTC. Translating it yields CASSSGQANYGYTF. Full variable domain (outside the CDR3, taken from reference TRBV5-1 and TRBJ1-2): KAGVTQTPRYLIKTRGQQVTLSCSPISGHRSVSWYQQTPGQGLQFLFEYFSETQRNKGNFPGRFSGRQFSNSRSEMNVSTLELGDSALYLCASSSGQANYGYTFGSGTRLTVV.

V usage is TRBV30 and J usage is TRBJ1-6; 7 bases match TRBD1. The V segment lost 0 bases and the J segment 4 bases; nucleotides outside the gene matches: 3. CDR3 size: 15 residues. Germline CDR1 reads GTSNPN; CDR2 reads SVGIG (reference sequence). The CDR3 sequence is CAWSVRGTYNSPLHF. DNA for the CDR3: TGTGCCTGGAGTGTCAGGGGGACTTATAATTCACCCCTCCACTTT.

V and J are TRBV7-2 and TRBJ2-1; 7 bases align to TRBD2. Germline CDR1 SGHTA, CDR2 FQGNSA. The CDR3 totals 17 residues. The V segment lost 1 base and the J segment 6 bases; nucleotides outside the gene matches: 12. For the CDR3, the DNA is TGTGCCAGCAGCTTAGGGGCCAGCGGGGTTGGGCTCAATGAGCAGTTCTTC. Amino acid sequence: CASSLGASGVGLNEQFF.

The genes are TRBV5-1 and TRBJ2-1, with 11 positions matching TRBD2. J gave up 8 bases and V 5 bases, and 9 bases lay outside the gene matches. The CDR3 is 15 residues long. CDR1 is SGHRS, CDR2 YFSETQ, per germline. CDR3 in DNA: TGCGCCAGCAGTCCAAGCACTAGCGGGAGCCATGAGCAGTTCTTC. Its translation is CASSPSTSGSHEQFF.

The chain combines TRBV6-5 with TRBJ2-2, with D uncertain. Trimming left V 6 bases short and J 6 bases short, with 17 bases between. Germline CDR1 MNHEY, CDR2 SVGAGI. This CDR3 is built from 15 residues. The CDR3 protein is CASSEPNGRAGELFF. The CDR3, as DNA: TGTGCCAGCAGCGAGCCGAATGGGCGCGCCGGGGAGCTGTTTTTT.

The V and J genes are TRBV2 and TRBJ2-3; 13 positions match TRBD2. J lost 3 bases, V lost 4 bases, and 13 bases had no gene match. From germline, CDR1 is SNHLY and CDR2 FYNNEI. The CDR3 covers 19 residues. CDR3: CASSGAGLAGVGITDTQYF. The CDR3 DNA reads TGTGCCAGCAGTGGGGCCGGACTAGCGGGAGTTGGGATAACAGATACGCAGTATTTT. The whole variable domain, remainder taken from reference TRBV2 and TRBJ2-3, is EPEVTQTPSHQVTQMGQEVILRCVPISNHLYFYWYRQILGQKVEFLVSFYNNEISEKSEIFDDQFSVERPDGSNFTLKIRSTKLEDSAMYFCASSGAGLAGVGITDTQYFGPGTRLTVL.

The chain uses TRBV6-5 and TRBJ2-2, with 7 positions matching TRBD1. Germline CDR1 and CDR2: MNHEY and SVGAGI. The V and J ends lost 8 bases and 6 bases, in that order; junction bases with no gene match: 6. The CDR3 contains 13 residues. CDR3: CASAYRGAGELFF. Here the CDR3 DNA reads TGTGCCAGCGCCTACAGGGGAGCCGGGGAGCTGTTTTTT.